This is a list of T cell receptor beta chains from one sample in a study of T cells in Graves' hyperthyroidism and ophthalmopathy. TCRdb re-analysed the multiplex PCR reads in MiXCR, keeping a single row per CDR3 protein. The sample lists approximately 600,000 distinct CDR3 sequences; roughly 14% were seen once. Sequenced: blood. Every receptor here comes from a woman between 40 and 55 years old with Graves' ophthalmopathy. CDR3s include the opening cysteine and the closing phenylalanine or tryptophan. Fields, in order: J gene, V gene, CDR3 protein.

TRBJ2-7,TRBV11-2,CASSLGGGQMSSYEQYF
TRBJ1-3,TRBV19,CASSIGTPNTIYF
TRBJ1-1,TRBV29-1,CSVDPQNTEAFF
TRBJ1-2,TRBV28,CASITPGRGYGYTF
TRBJ2-5,TRBV7-8,CASSLGPSGETQYF
TRBJ2-7,TRBV2,CASRTPSSYEQYF
TRBJ2-2,TRBV12-3/TRBV12-4,CASTEGSGELFF
TRBJ2-2,TRBV6-5,CASSYAPGTHAGELFF
TRBJ2-3,TRBV5-1,CASSDPGTLSTDTQYF
TRBJ1-2,TRBV29-1,CSVEVQDGGYTF
TRBJ1-1,TRBV12-3/TRBV12-4,CASSTMRGAFF
TRBJ1-1,TRBV19,CASSMGTANTEAFF
TRBJ2-7,TRBV28,CASSLYGGLLSEQYF
TRBJ2-7,TRBV11-3,CASSERDVGYEQYF
TRBJ2-5,TRBV10-3,CAISITAGVQETQYF
TRBJ2-5,TRBV20-1,CSAQDLGEGETQYF
TRBJ1-5,TRBV6-2/TRBV6-3,CASSYDGDSNQPQHF
TRBJ1-2,TRBV18,CASSPGRGASYGYTF
TRBJ1-5,TRBV24-1,CATQGTGGSQPQHF
TRBJ1-1,TRBV28,CASSLRTWAGAFF
TRBJ1-1,TRBV29-1,CSVERTVNTEAFF
TRBJ2-2,TRBV10-3,CAIAPGRGTGELFF
TRBJ2-1,TRBV6-4,CASSRLVGYEQFF
TRBJ2-7,TRBV6-5,CASSYNGDTTYEQYF
TRBJ1-5,TRBV12-3/TRBV12-4,CASSFRQGLGQPQHF
TRBJ2-7,TRBV2,CASSGREQYF
TRBJ1-1,TRBV18,CASSPPLEGSVEAFF
TRBJ1-1,TRBV7-9,CASSATTGQGLNTEAFF
TRBJ1-5,TRBV28,CASSPRARQPQHF
TRBJ2-7,TRBV11-2,CASSPGGRETSYEQYF
TRBJ1-2,TRBV28,CASAIGTGWLGYGYTF
TRBJ2-3,TRBV12-3/TRBV12-4,CATRGYGDTQYF
TRBJ2-2,TRBV28,CASSGDGLNTGELFF
TRBJ1-5,TRBV30,CAWSTGGTGNQPQHF
TRBJ1-1,TRBV7-2,CASGQRQPPKAFF
TRBJ2-5,TRBV30,CGGGEETQYF
TRBJ2-4,TRBV7-9,CASSLTVTGGRNIQYF